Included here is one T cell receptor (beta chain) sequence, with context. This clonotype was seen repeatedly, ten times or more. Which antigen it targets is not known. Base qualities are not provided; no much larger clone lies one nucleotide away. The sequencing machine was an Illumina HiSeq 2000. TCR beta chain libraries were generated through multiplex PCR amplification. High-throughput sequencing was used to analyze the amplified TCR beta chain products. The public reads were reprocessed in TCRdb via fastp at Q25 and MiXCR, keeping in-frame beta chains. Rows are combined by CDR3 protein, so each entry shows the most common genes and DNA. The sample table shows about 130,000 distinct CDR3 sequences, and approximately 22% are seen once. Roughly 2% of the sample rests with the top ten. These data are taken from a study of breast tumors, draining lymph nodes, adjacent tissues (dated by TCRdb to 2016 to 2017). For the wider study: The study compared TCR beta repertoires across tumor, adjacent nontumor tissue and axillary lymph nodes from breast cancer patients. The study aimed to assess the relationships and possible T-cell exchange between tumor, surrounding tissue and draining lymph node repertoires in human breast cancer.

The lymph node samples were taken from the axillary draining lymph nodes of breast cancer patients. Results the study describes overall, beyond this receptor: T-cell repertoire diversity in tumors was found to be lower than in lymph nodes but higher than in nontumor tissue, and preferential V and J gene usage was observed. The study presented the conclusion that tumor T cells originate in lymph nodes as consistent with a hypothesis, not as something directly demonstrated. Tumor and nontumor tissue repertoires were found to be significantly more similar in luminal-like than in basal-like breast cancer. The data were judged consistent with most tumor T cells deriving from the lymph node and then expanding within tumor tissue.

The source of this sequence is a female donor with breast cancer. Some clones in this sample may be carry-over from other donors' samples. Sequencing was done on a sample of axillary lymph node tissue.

In nucleotide form, the sequence is TGTGCCAGCAGGGACTTTTATAGCAATCAGCCCCAGCATTTT. This sequence encodes CASRDFYSNQPQHF. The receptor chain draws on TRBV2 and TRBJ1-5; no D gene can be assigned with confidence. V drops 6 bases and J drops 0 bases, leaving 9 bases in between. From the cysteine up to the phenylalanine, the CDR3 has a length of 14 residues. Just CDR3 DNA is preserved here, 42 bases in frame from base 1. CDR1 SNHLY and CDR2 FYNNEI are derived from the germline V gene.